These T cell receptor beta chains were read from a single sample in a study of cytomegalovirus exposure and HLA in healthy donors. Data came from immunoSEQ multiplex PCR; TCRdb stores just in-frame clones and leaves some out. The sample holds 200,000 to 250,000 clones, about nine tenths seen once. The sequencing input was PBMCs. Every receptor here comes from a woman in her late teens or twenties in good health and CMV-seropositive. Each CDR3 is given with its conserved first and last residue. A D gene is named only where the DNA matches it firmly. The size field is filled for only some rows; it gives once, few, many or a size class.

clone_size: -
d_call: TRBD2
j_call: TRBJ2-7
v_call: TRBV6-5
cdr3_length: 16
cdr3_nt: TGTGCCAGCAGTTACCCTGGGCCGACTAGCGTCCGCGAGCAGTACTTC
cdr3_aa: CASSYPGPTSVREQYF

clone_size: -
d_call: -
j_call: TRBJ1-2
v_call: TRBV28
cdr3_length: 14
cdr3_nt: TGTGCCAGCAGTTTGCGGGGGCCTGCGGGTGGCTACACCTTC
cdr3_aa: CASSLRGPAGGYTF

clone_size: -
d_call: -
j_call: TRBJ2-2
v_call: TRBV6-5
cdr3_length: 12
cdr3_nt: TGTGCCAGCAGTTACAAGCGGGGGGAGCTGTTTTTT
cdr3_aa: CASSYKRGELFF

clone_size: once
d_call: TRBD2
j_call: TRBJ2-4
v_call: TRBV2
cdr3_length: 15
cdr3_nt: TGTGCCAGCTGGCTTTGGGAGCGGGAGATGAACATTCAGTACTTC
cdr3_aa: CASWLWEREMNIQYF

clone_size: -
d_call: -
j_call: TRBJ2-5
v_call: TRBV6-6
cdr3_length: 13
cdr3_nt: TGTGCCAGCAGGATACAGGGGAGGGAGACCCAGTACTTC
cdr3_aa: CASRIQGRETQYF

clone_size: -
d_call: -
j_call: TRBJ2-1
v_call: TRBV6-5
cdr3_length: 14
cdr3_nt: TGTGCCAGCAGTCCCACAGGGTCCTACAATGAGCAGTTCTTC
cdr3_aa: CASSPTGSYNEQFF

clone_size: -
d_call: -
j_call: TRBJ2-2
v_call: TRBV2
cdr3_length: 13
cdr3_nt: TGTGCCAGCAGTGAAGTACAAACCGGGGAGCTGTTTTTT
cdr3_aa: CASSEVQTGELFF

clone_size: few
d_call: -
j_call: TRBJ1-2
v_call: TRBV27
cdr3_length: 12
cdr3_nt: TGTGCCAGCAGTCTGGACATGAGGGGCTACACCTTC
cdr3_aa: CASSLDMRGYTF

clone_size: -
d_call: TRBD1
j_call: TRBJ2-7
v_call: TRBV18
cdr3_length: 14
cdr3_nt: TGTGCCAGCTCGCCGAGACAGGGGCCCTACGAGCAGTACTTC
cdr3_aa: CASSPRQGPYEQYF

clone_size: -
d_call: TRBD2
j_call: TRBJ2-1
v_call: TRBV27
cdr3_length: 14
cdr3_nt: TGTGCCAGCACCCCGGGGGGGCCCTACAATGAGCAGTTCTTC
cdr3_aa: CASTPGGPYNEQFF

clone_size: -
d_call: TRBD2
j_call: TRBJ2-1
v_call: TRBV5-4
cdr3_length: 16
cdr3_nt: TGTGCCAGCAGCTTGCTGGTAGCGGGGGGATACAATGAGCAGTTCTTC
cdr3_aa: CASSLLVAGGYNEQFF

clone_size: -
d_call: -
j_call: TRBJ2-1
v_call: TRBV5-6
cdr3_length: 14
cdr3_nt: TGTGCCAGCAGCGTTGGAGGCCAGATCAATGAGCAGTTCTTC
cdr3_aa: CASSVGGQINEQFF

clone_size: -
d_call: -
j_call: TRBJ2-1
v_call: TRBV7-6
cdr3_length: 16
cdr3_nt: TGTGCCAGCAGCTTAGAAGGCGGGAAGACCTACAATGAGCAGTTCTTC
cdr3_aa: CASSLEGGKTYNEQFF

clone_size: few
d_call: TRBD1
j_call: TRBJ1-1
v_call: TRBV29-1
cdr3_length: 14
cdr3_nt: TGCAGCGTGAAACAGGGGGCGCGTTTAGCTGAAGCTTTCTTT
cdr3_aa: CSVKQGARLAEAFF

clone_size: -
d_call: TRBD1
j_call: TRBJ2-7
v_call: TRBV10-3
cdr3_length: 17
cdr3_nt: TGTGCCATCAGCGCGAAAACGGGACAGGGATCACCCTACGAGCAGTACTTC
cdr3_aa: CAISAKTGQGSPYEQYF

clone_size: -
d_call: TRBD1
j_call: TRBJ1-1
v_call: TRBV10-2
cdr3_length: 17
cdr3_nt: TGCGCCAGCAGAACCGGACTTTTCGGACAGGGTGACACTGAAGCTTTCTTT
cdr3_aa: CASRTGLFGQGDTEAFF

clone_size: -
d_call: TRBD2
j_call: TRBJ2-2
v_call: TRBV28
cdr3_length: 17
cdr3_nt: TGTGCCAGCAGATCGTATCGGCGGGAGGGAAACACCGGGGAGCTGTTTTTT
cdr3_aa: CASRSYRREGNTGELFF

clone_size: -
d_call: TRBD2
j_call: TRBJ2-2
v_call: TRBV27
cdr3_length: 19
cdr3_nt: TGTGCCAGCAGCCATAGACTAGCGGGAGCCACTATCAACACCGGGGAGCTGTTTTTT
cdr3_aa: CASSHRLAGATINTGELFF

clone_size: -
d_call: TRBD1
j_call: TRBJ1-4
v_call: TRBV28
cdr3_length: 17
cdr3_nt: TGTGCCAGCAGTCGTACCGGGACAGGGGGCCGGGGTGAAAAACTGTTTTTT
cdr3_aa: CASSRTGTGGRGEKLFF

clone_size: -
d_call: -
j_call: TRBJ2-1
v_call: TRBV11-2
cdr3_length: 15
cdr3_nt: TGTGCCAGCAGTCTTCTACTCGCCTCCTACAATGAGCAGTTCTTC
cdr3_aa: CASSLLLASYNEQFF

clone_size: -
d_call: -
j_call: TRBJ2-7
v_call: TRBV30
cdr3_length: 15
cdr3_nt: TGTGCCTGGAGTGGGATTACCAGGTCCTCCTACGAGCAGTACTTC
cdr3_aa: CAWSGITRSSYEQYF

clone_size: -
d_call: -
j_call: TRBJ2-1
v_call: TRBV27
cdr3_length: 17
cdr3_nt: TGTGCCAGCAGTTTATCGGCGAGGGCTAGCCTACTGGATGAGCAGTTCTTC
cdr3_aa: CASSLSARASLLDEQFF

clone_size: -
d_call: TRBD1
j_call: TRBJ2-7
v_call: TRBV28
cdr3_length: 16
cdr3_nt: TGTGCCAGCAGTTTTCCCTTGGACAGGAGATCCTACGAGCAGTACTTC
cdr3_aa: CASSFPLDRRSYEQYF

clone_size: -
d_call: -
j_call: TRBJ2-3
v_call: TRBV28
cdr3_length: 17
cdr3_nt: TGTGCCAGCAGCTCCGGCGGGGAAAGCGGAAGCACAGATACGCAGTATTTT
cdr3_aa: CASSSGGESGSTDTQYF

clone_size: -
d_call: -
j_call: TRBJ1-1
v_call: TRBV6-6
cdr3_length: 14
cdr3_nt: TGTGCCAGCAGGCCGGAGGGCATGAACACTGAAGCTTTCTTT
cdr3_aa: CASRPEGMNTEAFF

clone_size: -
d_call: TRBD2
j_call: TRBJ2-7
v_call: TRBV11-1
cdr3_length: 12
cdr3_nt: TGTGCCAGCAGCTTTAGCGGGGACGAGCAGTACTTC
cdr3_aa: CASSFSGDEQYF

clone_size: -
d_call: -
j_call: TRBJ2-3
v_call: TRBV7-8
cdr3_length: 15
cdr3_nt: TGTGCCAGCAGCTTATTAAGCATCAGCACAGATACGCAGTATTTT
cdr3_aa: CASSLLSISTDTQYF

clone_size: -
d_call: -
j_call: TRBJ1-2
v_call: TRBV28
cdr3_length: 16
cdr3_nt: TGTGCCAGCACCTCGGTTTGGCCAGGCTATAACTATGGCTACACCTTC
cdr3_aa: CASTSVWPGYNYGYTF

clone_size: -
d_call: TRBD1
j_call: TRBJ2-4
v_call: TRBV10-3
cdr3_length: 17
cdr3_nt: TGTGCCATCAGTGGGACAGGGACTGGGTTAGCCAAAAACATTCAGTACTTC
cdr3_aa: CAISGTGTGLAKNIQYF

clone_size: few
d_call: -
j_call: TRBJ1-1
v_call: TRBV5-6
cdr3_length: 12
cdr3_nt: TGTGCCAGCAGCACTAACCGGCCGAGTGCTTTCTTT
cdr3_aa: CASSTNRPSAFF

clone_size: -
d_call: TRBD1
j_call: TRBJ1-1
v_call: TRBV6-5
cdr3_length: 14
cdr3_nt: TGTGCCAGCAGTCTTGGGACAGGGATCACTGAAGCTTTCTTT
cdr3_aa: CASSLGTGITEAFF

clone_size: once
d_call: -
j_call: TRBJ2-1
v_call: TRBV25-1
cdr3_length: 16
cdr3_nt: TGTGCCAGCAGTGGCACCACTGGACAGACCTACAATGAGCAGTTCTTC
cdr3_aa: CASSGTTGQTYNEQFF

clone_size: -
d_call: -
j_call: TRBJ2-4
v_call: TRBV7-3
cdr3_length: 20
cdr3_nt: TGTGCCAGCAGCTTAACCCTCCCTCCGCTATCCGCTGCTTCGAAAAACATTCAGTACTTC
cdr3_aa: CASSLTLPPLSAASKNIQYF

clone_size: -
d_call: TRBD2
j_call: TRBJ2-1
v_call: TRBV7-9
cdr3_length: 15
cdr3_nt: TGTGCCAGCAGCGACGGGACTAGCGGATACAATGAGCAGTTCTTC
cdr3_aa: CASSDGTSGYNEQFF

clone_size: once
d_call: -
j_call: TRBJ1-1
v_call: TRBV11-2
cdr3_length: 15
cdr3_nt: TGTGCCAGCAGCTGGGGTCTGACAGAGCACACTGAAGCTTTCTTT
cdr3_aa: CASSWGLTEHTEAFF

clone_size: few
d_call: -
j_call: TRBJ2-2
v_call: TRBV27
cdr3_length: 15
cdr3_nt: TGTGCCAGCAGTTTGAGGACTACGAACACCGGGGAGCTGTTTTTT
cdr3_aa: CASSLRTTNTGELFF

clone_size: -
d_call: TRBD1
j_call: TRBJ1-3
v_call: TRBV19
cdr3_length: 15
cdr3_nt: TGTGCCAGTAGACCGGGACAGAACTCTGGAAACACCATATATTTT
cdr3_aa: CASRPGQNSGNTIYF

clone_size: -
d_call: -
j_call: TRBJ1-2
v_call: TRBV29-1
cdr3_length: 12
cdr3_nt: TGCAGCGCGGATCGACAGACCTATGGCTACACCTTC
cdr3_aa: CSADRQTYGYTF

clone_size: -
d_call: -
j_call: TRBJ1-4
v_call: TRBV7-6
cdr3_length: 14
cdr3_nt: TGTGCCAGCAGCGACACAAGGGGGAGTGAAAAACTGTTTTTT
cdr3_aa: CASSDTRGSEKLFF

clone_size: -
d_call: -
j_call: TRBJ2-7
v_call: TRBV29-1
cdr3_length: 11
cdr3_nt: TGCAGCGTGGCCTTAGCTTACGAGCAGTACTTC
cdr3_aa: CSVALAYEQYF

clone_size: -
d_call: TRBD1
j_call: TRBJ1-2
v_call: TRBV25-1
cdr3_length: 15
cdr3_nt: TGTGCCAGCAGTGGGGACAGGGGAGAATGGAATGGCTACACCTTC
cdr3_aa: CASSGDRGEWNGYTF

clone_size: -
d_call: TRBD2
j_call: TRBJ2-7
v_call: TRBV5-1
cdr3_length: 18
cdr3_nt: TGCGCCAGCAGCTCCGGGACTAGCGGGAGCCTGGGGGTTTACGAGCAGTACTTC
cdr3_aa: CASSSGTSGSLGVYEQYF

clone_size: -
d_call: -
j_call: TRBJ2-3
v_call: TRBV6-1
cdr3_length: 13
cdr3_nt: TGTGCCAGCGGTTATCTAGACACAGATACGCAGTATTTT
cdr3_aa: CASGYLDTDTQYF

clone_size: few
d_call: TRBD1
j_call: TRBJ1-1
v_call: TRBV6-1
cdr3_length: 13
cdr3_nt: TGTGCCAGCAGTGACCGGGACAGTGCTGAAGCTTTCTTT
cdr3_aa: CASSDRDSAEAFF

clone_size: -
d_call: TRBD1
j_call: TRBJ1-3
v_call: TRBV4-1
cdr3_length: 17
cdr3_nt: TGCGCCAGCAGCCACTACGGGACAGCGCGGGTTGGAAACACCATATATTTT
cdr3_aa: CASSHYGTARVGNTIYF

clone_size: once
d_call: -
j_call: TRBJ1-3
v_call: TRBV6-1
cdr3_length: 16
cdr3_nt: TGTGCCAGCAGTGAAATTGCGACTCTCTCGGGAAACACCATATATTTT
cdr3_aa: CASSEIATLSGNTIYF

clone_size: -
d_call: -
j_call: TRBJ1-2
v_call: TRBV11-2
cdr3_length: 12
cdr3_nt: TGTGCCAGCAGCTTCTACCTTGGTGGCTACACCTTC
cdr3_aa: CASSFYLGGYTF

clone_size: -
d_call: -
j_call: TRBJ2-1
v_call: TRBV29-1
cdr3_length: 12
cdr3_nt: TGCAGCGCCTGGACTACCTACAATGAGCAGTTCTTC
cdr3_aa: CSAWTTYNEQFF

clone_size: -
d_call: TRBD2
j_call: TRBJ2-3
v_call: TRBV25-1
cdr3_length: 13
cdr3_nt: TGTGCCAGCAGTAGCGGGAGAGCAGATACGCAGTATTTT
cdr3_aa: CASSSGRADTQYF

clone_size: once
d_call: -
j_call: TRBJ2-7
v_call: TRBV7-6
cdr3_length: 19
cdr3_nt: TGTGCCAGCAGGCCCGGGACAGGGACACTAGCGGAATCACCCTACGAGCAGTACTTC
cdr3_aa: CASRPGTGTLAESPYEQYF